Sequencing of this T cell receptor (beta chain) was carried out in a study of prognosis after radiotherapy for stage I lung cancer. Amplification of TCR beta CDR3 from genomic DNA used two-round multiplex PCR. Primers specific to each TRBV and TRBJ gene drove first-round PCR. MiXCR was run by TCRdb on the multiplex PCR reads, yielding one entry per CDR3 protein. This sample carries over 50,000 distinct CDR3 sequences, about 35% of them seen once, and the ten largest clones take just under 9.5%. V trimming: 2 bases; J trimming: 8 bases; junction bases outside the gene matches: 12. The germline V gene encodes CDR1 SGHAT and CDR2 FQNNGV. The CDR3 runs to 17 residues. This clonotype is labeled as medium-sized (0.01 to 0.1%). No antigen is known for it. Study-level results: Differential TRBV and TRBJ gene usage was reported between patients with metastases and patients without them.

Sequenced here: PBMCs, sampled before or after stereotactic body radiation therapy (not recorded which). This sequence was found in a donor at least 50 years old with non-small cell lung cancer. The chain carries TRBV11-2 and TRBJ2-1, with 10 bases fitting TRBD1. The CDR3 sequence: CASSLYSTRDRGHEQFF. The CDR3 DNA sequence: TGTGCCAGCAGCTTATATTCGACCCGGGACAGGGGCCATGAGCAGTTCTTC.